This T cell receptor beta chain was identified during a study of type 1 regulatory T cells. Study summary: T-allo10 is an in vitro-generated, Tr1-enriched CD4 T cell product specific for alloantigen.

Via MiXCR, TCRdb re-called the reads, giving one row per CDR3 protein. Here the sample spans about 100,000 distinct CDR3 sequences, around a third being singletons. Germline CDR1 reads DFQATT; CDR2 reads SNEGSKA (reference sequence). The V and J ends lost 6 bases and 5 bases respectively, with 22 bases between them. There are 16 residues in the CDR3. The gene calls are TRBV20-1 and TRBJ2-2; tentatively, D is TRBD2 (6 bases). Sequencing input: CD4+ T cells, either the whole sample or a sorted fraction (not recorded which). The TCR originated in a human donor in good health. The CDR3: CSASTGGAGSTGELFF. The CDR3, as DNA: TGCAGTGCATCCACCGGGGGTGCGGGATCGACCGGGGAGCTGTTTTTT.